The rows below give T cell receptor beta chains drawn from one sample of a study of blood T cell repertoires in COVID-19. Repertoires were generated with immunoSEQ multiplex PCR, while TCRdb's copy carries only in-frame clones and drops some. This sample has fewer than 450,000 clones, with roughly 91% found just once. The sequenced sample was PBMCs or T cells enriched from blood (not recorded which). Receptors originate from a man younger than 35 who had recovered from COVID-19. CDR3s include the opening cysteine and the closing phenylalanine or tryptophan. Fields, in order: J gene, D gene, V gene, clone size, CDR3 DNA, CDR3 protein. D genes are given only for firm matches. The size entry is marked missing in some rows and otherwise reads once, few, many or a size class.

>TRBJ1-2|-|TRBV28|-
TGTGCCAGCAGTTTTATGGGGGCAGTCGATGGCTACACCTTC
CASSFMGAVDGYTF
>TRBJ1-4|TRBD1|TRBV18|-
TGTGCCAGCTCACGGCTTGGGACAGGAGGCAGAAAACTGTTTTTT
CASSRLGTGGRKLFF
>TRBJ2-7|-|TRBV7-6|-
TGTGCCAGCGGCACACTACTTCCCTACGAGCAGTACTTC
CASGTLLPYEQYF
>TRBJ1-2|TRBD1|TRBV9|-
TGTGCCAGCAGCGCCGGACAGGGGGCGGGGCAGGGCTACACCTTC
CASSAGQGAGQGYTF
>TRBJ2-1|-|TRBV24-1|-
TGTGCCACCAGTGATTTACCTAACGAGCAGTTCTTC
CATSDLPNEQFF
>TRBJ1-2|-|TRBV28|-
TGTGCCGGATGGGTGGGAGGCTATGGCTACACCTTC
CAGWVGGYGYTF
>TRBJ1-1|-|TRBV10-1|-
TGCGCCAGCAGTGAGTCGGAGGTAATGAACACTGAAGCTTTCTTT
CASSESEVMNTEAFF
>TRBJ2-7|-|TRBV7-6|once
TGTGCCAGCAGCCCACGTAGAAACGAGCAGTACTTC
CASSPRRNEQYF
>TRBJ1-2|-|TRBV29-1|-
TGCAGCGTAGCGATCAGGGATTCCTATGGCTACACCTTC
CSVAIRDSYGYTF
>TRBJ2-7|TRBD1|TRBV28|-
TGTGCCAGCAGTTTCTCACGGACAGGGGCGGAGCAGTACTTC
CASSFSRTGAEQYF
>TRBJ2-1|TRBD1|TRBV3-1/TRBV3-2|-
TGTGCCAGCAGCCAACCCAAGACAGGGAACCCCTACAATGAGCAGTTCTTC
CASSQPKTGNPYNEQFF
>TRBJ1-3|-|TRBV2|-
TGTGCCATAGATCAGGGGATCCTCTCTGGAAACACCATATATTTT
CAIDQGILSGNTIYF
>TRBJ2-3|-|TRBV2|-
TGTGCCAGCAGTGTTCTGGGCCATCGGGATACGCAGTATTTT
CASSVLGHRDTQYF
>TRBJ1-1|-|TRBV5-1|-
TGCGCCAGCAGCTTAACGGGTTCGAACACTGAAGCTTTCTTT
CASSLTGSNTEAFF
>TRBJ1-3|-|TRBV18|-
TGTGCCAGCTCACCAATGGTGCCAGGGCAGGACACCATATATTTT
CASSPMVPGQDTIYF
>TRBJ2-7|TRBD1|TRBV3-1/TRBV3-2|-
TGTGCCAGCAGCCAAGCCCCCACAGGGGTGAACGAGCAGTACTTC
CASSQAPTGVNEQYF
>TRBJ2-3|-|TRBV9|once
TGTGCCAGCAGCGCCCGTGTGGATACGCAGTATTTT
CASSARVDTQYF
>TRBJ1-5|-|TRBV2|-
TGTGCCAGCAAACCCGACAGGTTTGATCAGCCCCAGCATTTT
CASKPDRFDQPQHF
>TRBJ1-1|TRBD1|TRBV7-9|-
TGTGCCAGCAGCTTGGGCAGGGGGTTCAACACTGAAGCTTTCTTT
CASSLGRGFNTEAFF
>TRBJ1-6|-|TRBV19|once
TGTGCCAGTAGTATGGGGCAAGGCCGTTATAATTCACCCCTCCACTTT
CASSMGQGRYNSPLHF
>TRBJ2-2|TRBD2|TRBV19|-
TGTGCCAGTAGTACTACTAGCGGGAGGGCCAACACCGGGGAGCTGTTTTTT
CASSTTSGRANTGELFF
>TRBJ2-5|TRBD2|TRBV19|once
TGTGCCAGTAGTATCTCCGGACTAGCTGGTGAGACCCAGTACTTC
CASSISGLAGETQYF
>TRBJ2-2|TRBD1|TRBV28|-
TGTGCCAGCAGTCCGGGACAGGGTAACACCGGGGAGCTGTTTTTT
CASSPGQGNTGELFF
>TRBJ1-5|-|TRBV12-5|-
TGTGCTAGTGCCCTGACTGACAATCAGCCCCAGCATTTT
CASALTDNQPQHF
>TRBJ2-1|-|TRBV3-1/TRBV3-2|-
TGTGCCAGCAGCCAAGTAAAGCGAAGGAATGAGCAGTTCTTC
CASSQVKRRNEQFF
>TRBJ2-1|TRBD2|TRBV5-1|few
TGCGCCAGCAGCTTGGAGGGACTACCTTACAATGAGCAGTTCTTC
CASSLEGLPYNEQFF
>TRBJ1-1|-|TRBV12-5|-
TGTGCTAGTGGTTTGGGCGGGGGGGACACTGAAGCTTTCTTT
CASGLGGGDTEAFF
>TRBJ1-6|-|TRBV19|few
TGTGCCAGTAGTTTGCGCGGGGGATCCCTTAATTCACCCCTCCACTTT
CASSLRGGSLNSPLHF
>TRBJ2-7|TRBD1|TRBV5-1|few
TGCGCCAGCAGCTTGGTCTCCGGACAGGTCTACGAGCAGTACTTC
CASSLVSGQVYEQYF
>TRBJ2-3|-|TRBV21-1|-
-
CASSQYVGGGADTQYF
>TRBJ1-1|TRBD1|TRBV28|-
TGTGCCAGCAGTATAGTTGACAGGGTCGAAGCTTTCTTT
CASSIVDRVEAFF
>TRBJ1-1|-|TRBV3-1/TRBV3-2|-
TGTGCCAGCAGCGTCCGGGACACCTCTGAAGCTTTCTTT
CASSVRDTSEAFF
>TRBJ2-7|TRBD1|TRBV24-1|-
TGTGCCACCAGTGACGCGAGGACAGGCAAGCGCTACGAGCAGTACTTC
CATSDARTGKRYEQYF
>TRBJ2-3|-|TRBV18|-
TGTGCCAGCTCACCGACCAGGTCTACAGATACGCAGTATTTT
CASSPTRSTDTQYF
>TRBJ1-6|TRBD1|TRBV19|-
TGTGCCAGTACGGCAGGGGGAAATTCACCCCTCCACTTT
CASTAGGNSPLHF
>TRBJ2-2|-|TRBV5-1|-
TGCGCCAGCAGCCTCCGGGACTCAAACACCGGGGAGCTGTTTTTT
CASSLRDSNTGELFF
>TRBJ1-4|TRBD1|TRBV15|-
TGTGCCACCAGCGGACCGACAGGGGCCGGTGAAAAACTGTTTTTT
CATSGPTGAGEKLFF
>TRBJ2-5|-|TRBV5-1|-
TGCGCCAGCAGCTTAGCAGAGAGGGAGACCCAGTACTTC
CASSLAERETQYF
>TRBJ2-5|TRBD2|TRBV2|-
TGTGCCAGCAGCGGTCACGGGAGGCAGCAAACCCAGTACTTC
CASSGHGRQQTQYF
>TRBJ1-4|-|TRBV9|-
TGTGCCAGCAGCGTATCCCCTGCAACTAATGAAAAACTGTTTTTT
CASSVSPATNEKLFF
>TRBJ1-2|TRBD1|TRBV27|-
TGTGCCAGCAGTTGGACAGGGGGATATGGCTACACCTTC
CASSWTGGYGYTF
>TRBJ2-6|-|TRBV2|-
TGTGCCAGCAGTGAATTCGTCTCTGGGGCCAACGTCCTGACTTTC
CASSEFVSGANVLTF
>TRBJ2-4|-|TRBV29-1|-
TGCAGCGTGGGTTACACGGGAGCCAAAAACATTCAGTACTTC
CSVGYTGAKNIQYF
>TRBJ1-1|TRBD1|TRBV12-3/TRBV12-4|-
TGTGCCAGCAGGGGACAGCGTGAATCTGAAGCTTTCTTT
CASRGQRESEAFF
>TRBJ2-7|-|TRBV7-3|-
TGTGCCAGCAGCCCCTCCGCACACGCAACCTACGAGCAGTACTTC
CASSPSAHATYEQYF
>TRBJ2-1|-|TRBV15|-
TGTGCCACCAGCTCCTGGAGGGATGAGCAATTCTTC
CATSSWRDEQFF